These 18 T cell receptor beta chains were sequenced from one sample in a study of post-analysis software for immune sequencing data. Findings and caveats of the study: Patients showed TRBV5-6, TRBV5-1 and TRBV20-1 among a few TRBV segments more frequent than in controls.

Unique molecular identifiers were carried by the TCR beta cDNA libraries. Via MiXCR, TCRdb re-called the PCR reads, giving one row per CDR3 protein. The sample has a few hundred thousand distinct CDR3 sequences, about a third seen once; the top ten hold over 10%. For these TCRs, the target antigens are not known. The sample taken for sequencing was blood. The receptors here all came from a girl aged 5-17 years with multiple sclerosis.

This clonotype was counted at least ten times. One end of the junction varies from germline; a read error may be responsible. V usage is TRBV7-7 and J usage is TRBJ1-2; D call uncertain. CDR1 and CDR2 from the germline V gene are SSHAT and FNYEAQ (reference sequence). The CDR3 consists of 13 residues. The CDR3 here is CASSLQSWRGYTF. For the CDR3, the DNA is TGTGCTAGCAGCTTACAATCCTGGAGGGGCTACACCTTC.

This sequence joins TRBV5-1 and TRBJ1-4, with D possibly TRBD1 on 5 matching bases. Trimming took 4 bases from V and 4 from J, leaving 14 bases between them. The CDR3 totals 15 residues. The germline gives CDR1 SGHRS, CDR2 YFSETQ. The CDR3 nucleotides read TGCGCCAGCAGCCCCTGGACAACTCGTAATGAAAAACTGTTTTTT. Translating gives CASSPWTTRNEKLFF.

This clonotype was seen only a few times. CDR3 amino acids: CASSKTGNRLSGANVLTF. CDR3 coding DNA: TGTGCCAGCAGCAAGACAGGGAATAGGCTCTCTGGGGCCAACGTCCTGACTTTC. This chain connects TRBV6-4 to TRBJ2-6, with 7 bases identical to TRBD1. CDR1 and CDR2 from the germline V gene are MRHNA and SNTAGT. V was clipped by 6 bases and J by 0 bases; unmatched bases: 11. The length of the CDR3 is 18 residues.

This clonotype came up many times. The chain uses TRBV10-3 and TRBJ2-3, with 7 bases that match TRBD1. This CDR3 contains 14 residues. The V segment lost 3 bases and the J segment 2 bases; nucleotides outside the gene matches: 2. Germline CDR1 and CDR2: ENHRY and SYGVKD. CDR3 residues: CAISDKGATDTQYF. The CDR3 nucleotides read TGTGCCATCAGTGATAAGGGGGCCACAGATACGCAGTATTTT.

The chain combines TRBV7-3 with TRBJ2-3, with 7 positions matching TRBD2. Losses at the gene ends were 4 bases for V and 0 bases for J; bases not matched to a gene: 4. Germline V gives CDR1 SGHTA, CDR2 FQGTGA. This CDR3 contains 15 residues. The CDR3 protein is CASSSGLLSTDTQYF. In nucleotides, the CDR3 is TGTGCCAGCAGCTCGGGACTACTTAGCACAGATACGCAGTATTTT. The entire variable domain, with the rest obtained from reference TRBV7-3 and TRBJ2-3, is as follows: GAGVSQTPSNKVTEKGKYVELRCDPISGHTALYWYRQSLGQGPEFLIYFQGTGAADDSGLPNDRFFAVRPEGSVSTLKIQRTERGDSAVYLCASSSGLLSTDTQYFGPGTRLTVL.

V usage is TRBV4-1 and J usage is TRBJ2-1; 10 bases align to TRBD2. The junction had 5 bases not matched to a gene; V was cut back by 7 bases and J by 5 bases. CDR1 and CDR2 (germline): MGHRA, YSYEKL. CDR3 length: 14 amino acids. The CDR3 DNA sequence: TGCGCCAGCACCGTAGCGGGGGGAAACAATGAGCAGTTCTTC. Translating it yields CASTVAGGNNEQFF.

DNA for the CDR3: TGTGCCAGCAGTGCTGGACAGGGGGTGCAAGAGACCCAGTACTTC. This sequence encodes CASSAGQGVQETQYF. The chain combines TRBV6-4 with TRBJ2-5; 10 nucleotides match TRBD1. The trim removed 4 bases at V and 2 bases at J, leaving 4 bases unmatched. The CDR3 is 15 amino acids. Germline CDR1 is MRHNA and CDR2 is SNTAGT.

The V gene is TRBV9, the J gene TRBJ2-3, with 8 bases matching TRBD1. Trimming took 2 bases from V and 2 from J; bases not matched to a gene: 4. From germline, CDR1 is SGDLS and CDR2 YYNGEE. The CDR3 sequence is 15 residues long. The CDR3 is CASSVAGGHTDTQYF. CDR3 nucleotide sequence: TGTGCCAGCAGCGTCGCAGGGGGCCACACAGATACGCAGTATTTT.

This clonotype was seen repeatedly, ten times or more. The chain is built from TRBV20-1 and TRBJ2-7; D gene ambiguous. V was shortened by 7 bases and J by 4 bases, with 17 bases between the two germline ends. The V gene's germline CDR1 is DFQATT and CDR2 SNEGSKA (reference sequence). The CDR3 is made up of 13 amino acids. CDR3 in amino acids: CSVATPPLYEQYF. In DNA form, the CDR3 reads TGCAGTGTCGCGACCCCCCCGCTTTACGAGCAGTACTTC.

The chain employs TRBV7-9 and TRBJ2-7, with a possible D match to TRBD1 (6 bases). The CDR3 spans 12 residues. The ends were cut back, 6 bases at V and 6 bases at J, with 12 bases in the middle. The germline gives CDR1 SEHNR, CDR2 FQNEAQ (reference sequence). The CDR3 loop reads CASSPDSSEQYF. CDR3 nucleotides: TGTGCCAGCAGTCCGGACAGTAGCGAGCAGTACTTC.

The CDR3 region has the DNA TGTGCCAGCAGTTTACGCAGGGCAGATACGCAGTATTTT. It translates to CASSLRRADTQYF. This rearrangement joins TRBV28 to TRBJ2-3; D might be TRBD1 (5 bases). This CDR3 spans 13 amino acids. V was trimmed by 2 bases and J by 4 bases, leaving 7 bases between them. Per the germline V gene, CDR1 is MDHEN and CDR2 is SYDVKM.

This clonotype was seen ten or more times. This rearrangement joins TRBV5-1 to TRBJ2-1; D remains unclear. This CDR3 has 13 amino acids. The V gene lost 0 bases and the J gene lost 3 bases, with 4 bases spanning the gap. The V gene's germline CDR1 is SGHRS and CDR2 YFSETQ. This CDR3 is CASSLDSYNEQFF. The CDR3 coding sequence is TGCGCCAGCAGCTTGGACAGCTACAATGAGCAGTTCTTC.

This chain joins TRBV7-9 and TRBJ1-2; 10 positions agree with TRBD1. Losses at the gene ends were 1 base for V and 4 bases for J; bases not matched to a gene: 3. Per germline, CDR1 SEHNR and CDR2 FQNEAQ (reference sequence). The CDR3 has 15 residues. CDR3 coding DNA: TGTGCCAGCAGCTTAGATCGGACAGGGGGCTATGGCTACACCTTC. It translates to CASSLDRTGGYGYTF.

This chain connects TRBV6-2 or TRBV6-3 to TRBJ2-5; TRBD1 matches at 8 bases. The CDR3 runs 17 residues. Germline V gene lookup returns CDR1 MNHEY and CDR2 SVGEGT. Germline trimming cut 2 bases from V and 3 bases from J; bases unmatched to any gene: 11. The CDR3 region has the DNA TGTGCCAGCAGTTACGGGGACAGGCGCCCGAAAAAAGAGACCCAGTACTTC. Translating it yields CASSYGDRRPKKETQYF.

This clonotype was counted many times. The chain employs TRBV10-3 and TRBJ1-5, with D tentatively TRBD1 (5 bases). With 0 bases removed from V and 3 bases from J, the gap between germline ends came to 15 bases. The CDR3 is 17 amino acids. Germline V gives CDR1 ENHRY, CDR2 SYGVKD. The CDR3 DNA reads TGTGCCATCAGTGAGTCCCCAGGGCGGGGTGCCAATCAGCCCCAGCATTTT. It specifies CAISESPGRGANQPQHF.

The V and J genes are TRBV29-1 and TRBJ2-5; D is ambiguous. The CDR3 loop spans 14 amino acids. Germline values: CDR1 SQVTM, CDR2 ANQGSEA. V was cut by 4 bases and J by 4 bases, with 16 bases left in between. DNA of the CDR3: TGCAGCGTTGTTCTCTTCGGGTCAGGAGAGACCCAGTACTTC. Its translation is CSVVLFGSGETQYF.

The chain carries TRBV27 and TRBJ2-1; the D gene is possibly TRBD2 (7 bases). This CDR3 is built from 13 residues. V lost 6 bases and J 13 bases, leaving 19 bases between the germline ends. Germline CDR1 MNHEY, CDR2 SMNVEV (reference sequence). The CDR3 sequence: CASSREVRGSQFF. In DNA, the CDR3 is TGTGCCAGCAGCCGGGAGGTAAGGGGGAGCCAGTTCTTC.

This chain connects TRBV25-1 to TRBJ1-5; D not resolved. Germline CDR1 reads MGHDK; CDR2 reads SYGVNS. The CDR3 consists of 13 residues. V lost 2 bases, J lost 4 bases, and 6 bases lay in between. The CDR3 loop reads CASSEQNNQPQHF. CDR3 nucleotides: TGTGCCAGCAGTGAACAAAATAATCAGCCCCAGCATTTT.